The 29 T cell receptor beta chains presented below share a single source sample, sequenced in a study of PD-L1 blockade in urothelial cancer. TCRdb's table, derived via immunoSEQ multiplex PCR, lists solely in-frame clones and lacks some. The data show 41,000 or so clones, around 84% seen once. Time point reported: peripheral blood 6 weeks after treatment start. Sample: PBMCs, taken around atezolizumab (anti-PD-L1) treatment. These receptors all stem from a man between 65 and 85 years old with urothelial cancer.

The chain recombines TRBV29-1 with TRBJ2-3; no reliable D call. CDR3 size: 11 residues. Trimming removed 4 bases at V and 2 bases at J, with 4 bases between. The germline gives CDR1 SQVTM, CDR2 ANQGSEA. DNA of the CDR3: TGCAGCGTTGCTCCCACAGATACGCAGTATTTT. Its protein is CSVAPTDTQYF.

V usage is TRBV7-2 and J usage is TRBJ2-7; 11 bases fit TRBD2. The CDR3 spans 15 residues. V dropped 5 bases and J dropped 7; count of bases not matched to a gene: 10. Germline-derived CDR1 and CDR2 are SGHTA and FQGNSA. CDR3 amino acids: CASSPLAGGPREQYF. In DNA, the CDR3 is TGTGCCAGCAGCCCGTTAGCGGGAGGGCCCCGGGAGCAGTACTTC.

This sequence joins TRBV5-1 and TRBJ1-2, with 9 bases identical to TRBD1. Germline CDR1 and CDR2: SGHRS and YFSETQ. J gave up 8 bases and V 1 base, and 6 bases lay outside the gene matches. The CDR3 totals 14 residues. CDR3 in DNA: TGCGCCAGCAGCTTGACAGGGGGCAATTTAGGCTACACCTTC. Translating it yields CASSLTGGNLGYTF.

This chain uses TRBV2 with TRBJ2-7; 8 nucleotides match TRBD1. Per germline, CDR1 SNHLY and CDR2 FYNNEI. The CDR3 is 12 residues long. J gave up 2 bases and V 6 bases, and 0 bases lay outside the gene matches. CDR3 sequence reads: CASRDRAYEQYF. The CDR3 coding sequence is TGTGCCAGCAGGGACAGGGCCTACGAGCAGTACTTC.

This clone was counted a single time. The CDR3 region has the DNA TGCGCCAGCAGCTTGACCTCAGGGTACGGGAATGAGCAGTTCTTC. Translated: CASSLTSGYGNEQFF. This sequence joins TRBV5-1 and TRBJ2-1; the D gene is possibly TRBD1 (5 bases). Germline V gene data show CDR1 as SGHRS and CDR2 as YFSETQ. The V end lost 1 base, the J end lost 7 bases, and 15 bases lay between the germline ends. The CDR3 contains 15 residues. Full variable domain (missing parts from reference TRBV5-1 and TRBJ2-1): KAGVTQTPRYLIKTRGQQVTLSCSPISGHRSVSWYQQTPGQGLQFLFEYFSETQRNKGNFPGRFSGRQFSNSRSEMNVSTLELGDSALYLCASSLTSGYGNEQFFGPGTRLTVL.

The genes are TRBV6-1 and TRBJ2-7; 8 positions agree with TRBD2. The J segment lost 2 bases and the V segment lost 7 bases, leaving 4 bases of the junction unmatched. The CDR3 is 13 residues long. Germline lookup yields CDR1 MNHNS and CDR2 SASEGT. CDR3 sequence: CASMSGSAYEQYF. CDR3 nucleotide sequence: TGTGCCAGCATGAGCGGGAGTGCCTACGAGCAGTACTTC.

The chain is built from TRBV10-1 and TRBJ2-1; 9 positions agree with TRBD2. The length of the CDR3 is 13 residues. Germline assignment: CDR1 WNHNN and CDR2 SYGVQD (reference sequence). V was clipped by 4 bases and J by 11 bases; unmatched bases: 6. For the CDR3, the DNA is TGCGCCAGCAGTGCAGCAGCGGGAGGCAAGCAGTTCTTC. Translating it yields CASSAAAGGKQFF.

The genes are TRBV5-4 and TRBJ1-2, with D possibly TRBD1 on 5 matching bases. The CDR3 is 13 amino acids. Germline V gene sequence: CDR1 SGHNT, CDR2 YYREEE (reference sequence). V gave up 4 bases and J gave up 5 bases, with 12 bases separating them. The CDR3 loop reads CASSPGGPYGYTF. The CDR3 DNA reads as TGTGCCAGCAGCCCGGGGGGTCCTTATGGCTACACCTTC.

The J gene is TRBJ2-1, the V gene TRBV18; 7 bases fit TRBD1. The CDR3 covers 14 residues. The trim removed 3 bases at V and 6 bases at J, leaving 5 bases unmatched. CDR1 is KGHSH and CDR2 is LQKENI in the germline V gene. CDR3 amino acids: CASSPGQTVNEQFF. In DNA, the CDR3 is TGTGCCAGCTCACCGGGACAGACCGTCAATGAGCAGTTCTTC. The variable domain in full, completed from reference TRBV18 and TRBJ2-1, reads NAGVMQNPRHLVRRRGQEARLRCSPMKGHSHVYWYRQLPEEGLKFMVYLQKENIIDESGMPKERFSAEFPKEGPSILRIQQVVRGDSAAYFCASSPGQTVNEQFFGPGTRLTVL.

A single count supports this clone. As DNA, the CDR3 is TGTGCCAGCAGCCAACCTCGGACTAGCGGGATGGGAGATACGCAGTATTTT. It translates to CASSQPRTSGMGDTQYF. J is TRBJ2-3 and V is TRBV4-2, with 12 bases aligning to TRBD2. CDR3 size: 17 residues. Germline CDR1 reads LGHNA; CDR2 reads YNFKEQ. V gave up 2 bases and J gave up 5 bases; unmatched junction bases: 8.

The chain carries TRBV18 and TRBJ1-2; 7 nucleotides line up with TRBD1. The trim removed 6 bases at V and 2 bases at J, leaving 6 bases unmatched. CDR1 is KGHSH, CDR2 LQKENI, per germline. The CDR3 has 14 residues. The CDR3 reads CASSPSTGNYGYTF. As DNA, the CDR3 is TGTGCCAGCTCCCCTTCGACAGGGAACTATGGCTACACCTTC.

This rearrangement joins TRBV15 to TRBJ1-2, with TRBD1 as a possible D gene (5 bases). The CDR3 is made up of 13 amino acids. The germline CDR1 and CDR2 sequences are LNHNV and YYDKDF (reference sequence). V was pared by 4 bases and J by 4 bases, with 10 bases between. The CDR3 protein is CATSKDTAYGYTF. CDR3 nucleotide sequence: TGTGCCACCAGCAAGGACACCGCCTATGGCTACACCTTC.

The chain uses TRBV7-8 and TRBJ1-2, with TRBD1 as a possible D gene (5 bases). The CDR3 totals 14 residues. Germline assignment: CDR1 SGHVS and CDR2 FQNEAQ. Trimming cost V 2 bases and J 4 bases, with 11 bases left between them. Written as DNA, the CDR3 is TGTGCCAGCAGCTTATGGATGGGGGGCTATGGCTACACCTTC. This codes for CASSLWMGGYGYTF.

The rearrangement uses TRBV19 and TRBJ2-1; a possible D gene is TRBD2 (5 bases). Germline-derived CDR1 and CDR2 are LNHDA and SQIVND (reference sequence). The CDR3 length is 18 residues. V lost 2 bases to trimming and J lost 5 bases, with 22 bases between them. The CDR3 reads CASSIRAGTRAGDNEQFF. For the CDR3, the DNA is TGTGCCAGTAGTATAAGGGCGGGTACAAGGGCAGGCGACAATGAGCAGTTCTTC.

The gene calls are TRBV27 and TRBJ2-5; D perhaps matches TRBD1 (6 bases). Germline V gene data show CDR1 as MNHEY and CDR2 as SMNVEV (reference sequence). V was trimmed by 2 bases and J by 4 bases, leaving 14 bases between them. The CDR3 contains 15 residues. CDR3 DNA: TGTGCCAGCAGTTTAAGGGGGTATCGGGGAGAGACCCAGTACTTC. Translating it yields CASSLRGYRGETQYF.

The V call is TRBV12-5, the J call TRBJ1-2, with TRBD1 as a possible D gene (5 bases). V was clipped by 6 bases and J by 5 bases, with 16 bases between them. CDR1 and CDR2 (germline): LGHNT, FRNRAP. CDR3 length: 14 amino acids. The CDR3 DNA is TGTGCTAGTGGGACGGCGGGACGGACTTATGGCTACACCTTC. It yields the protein CASGTAGRTYGYTF.

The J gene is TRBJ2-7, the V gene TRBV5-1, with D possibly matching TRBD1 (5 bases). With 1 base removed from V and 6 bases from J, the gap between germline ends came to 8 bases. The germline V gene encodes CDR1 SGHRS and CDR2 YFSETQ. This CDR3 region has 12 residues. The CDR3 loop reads CASSLLGAEQYF. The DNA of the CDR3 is TGCGCCAGCAGCTTGTTAGGGGCCGAGCAGTACTTC.

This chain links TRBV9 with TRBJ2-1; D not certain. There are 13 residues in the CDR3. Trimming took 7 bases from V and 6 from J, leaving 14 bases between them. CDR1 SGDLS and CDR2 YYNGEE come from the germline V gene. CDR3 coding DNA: TGTGCCAGCGCCGCCCAGCAGGCCAATGAGCAGTTCTTC. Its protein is CASAAQQANEQFF.

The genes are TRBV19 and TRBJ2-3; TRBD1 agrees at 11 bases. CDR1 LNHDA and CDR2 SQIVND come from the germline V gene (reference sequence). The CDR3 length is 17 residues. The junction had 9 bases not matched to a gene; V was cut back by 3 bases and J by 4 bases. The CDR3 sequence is CASSIGQGAFIADTQYF. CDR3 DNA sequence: TGTGCCAGTAGTATTGGACAGGGGGCCTTTATCGCAGATACGCAGTATTTT.

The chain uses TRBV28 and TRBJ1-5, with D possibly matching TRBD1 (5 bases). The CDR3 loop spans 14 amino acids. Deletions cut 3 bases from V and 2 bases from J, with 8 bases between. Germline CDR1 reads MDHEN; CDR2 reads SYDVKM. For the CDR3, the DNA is TGTGCCAGCAGTTTTGGACACCGCAATCAGCCCCAGCATTTT. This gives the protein CASSFGHRNQPQHF.

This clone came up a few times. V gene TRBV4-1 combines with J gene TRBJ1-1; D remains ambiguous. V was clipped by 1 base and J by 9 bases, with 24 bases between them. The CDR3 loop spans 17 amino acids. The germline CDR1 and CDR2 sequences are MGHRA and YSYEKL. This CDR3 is CASSQVDLVVFRVQAFF. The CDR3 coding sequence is TGCGCCAGCAGCCAAGTTGATTTAGTAGTGTTTCGGGTGCAAGCTTTCTTT.

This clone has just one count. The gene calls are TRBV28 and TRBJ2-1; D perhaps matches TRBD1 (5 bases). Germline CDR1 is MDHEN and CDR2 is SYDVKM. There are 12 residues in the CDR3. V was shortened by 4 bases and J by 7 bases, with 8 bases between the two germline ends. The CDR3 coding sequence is TGTGCCAGCAGTTGGGGCAAAAATGAGCAGTTCTTC. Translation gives CASSWGKNEQFF.

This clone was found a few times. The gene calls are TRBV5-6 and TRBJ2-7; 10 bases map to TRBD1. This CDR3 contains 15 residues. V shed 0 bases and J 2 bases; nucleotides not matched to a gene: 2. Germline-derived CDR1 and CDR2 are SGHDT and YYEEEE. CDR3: CASSLAGTGAYEQYF. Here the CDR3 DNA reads TGTGCCAGCAGCTTGGCTGGGACAGGGGCCTACGAGCAGTACTTC. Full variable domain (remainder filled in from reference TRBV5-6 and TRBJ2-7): DAGVTQSPTHLIKTRGQQVTLRCSPKSGHDTVSWYQQALGQGPQFIFQYYEEEERQRGNFPDRFSGHQFPNYSSELNVNALLLGDSALYLCASSLAGTGAYEQYFGPGTRLTVT.

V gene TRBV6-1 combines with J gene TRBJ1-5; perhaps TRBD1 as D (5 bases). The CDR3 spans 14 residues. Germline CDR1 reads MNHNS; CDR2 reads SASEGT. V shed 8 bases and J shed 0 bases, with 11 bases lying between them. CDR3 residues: CASLKGYSNQPQHF. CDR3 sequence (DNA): TGTGCCAGCTTAAAGGGGTATAGCAATCAGCCCCAGCATTTT.

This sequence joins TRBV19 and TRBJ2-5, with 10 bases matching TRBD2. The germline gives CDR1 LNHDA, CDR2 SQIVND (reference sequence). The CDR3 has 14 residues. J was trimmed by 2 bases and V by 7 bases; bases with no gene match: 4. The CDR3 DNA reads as TGTGCCAGTACCAAGACTAGCGGGCAAGAGACCCAGTACTTC. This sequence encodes CASTKTSGQETQYF.

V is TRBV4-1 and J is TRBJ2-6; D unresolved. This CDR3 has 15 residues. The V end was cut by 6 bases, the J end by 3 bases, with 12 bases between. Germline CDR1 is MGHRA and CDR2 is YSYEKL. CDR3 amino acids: CASRPNLHGANVLTF. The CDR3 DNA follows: TGCGCCAGCAGACCTAACCTCCATGGGGCCAACGTCCTGACTTTC.

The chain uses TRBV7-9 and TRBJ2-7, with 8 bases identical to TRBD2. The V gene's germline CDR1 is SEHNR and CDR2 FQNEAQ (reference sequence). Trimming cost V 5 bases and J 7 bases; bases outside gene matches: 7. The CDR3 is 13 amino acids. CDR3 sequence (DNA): TGTGCCAGCAGCCACGGGGGGGCGCGGGAGCAGTACTTC. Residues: CASSHGGAREQYF.

Here the CDR3 DNA reads TGTGCCAGTAGTGGGGCGGCCTCCTACAATGAGCAGTTCTTC. It is translated as CASSGAASYNEQFF. This chain links TRBV19 with TRBJ2-1; possibly TRBD1 for D (5 bases). The ends were cut back, 5 bases at V and 0 bases at J, with 8 bases in the middle. The CDR3 is 14 residues long. CDR1 and CDR2 (germline): LNHDA, SQIVND (reference sequence).

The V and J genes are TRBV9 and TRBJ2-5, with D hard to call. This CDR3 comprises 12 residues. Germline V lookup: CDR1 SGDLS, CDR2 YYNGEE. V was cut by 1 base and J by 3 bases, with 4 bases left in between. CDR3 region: CASSVSEETQYF. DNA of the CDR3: TGTGCCAGCAGCGTAAGCGAAGAGACCCAGTACTTC.